The TCR beta chain under discussion was sequenced for a study of early T cells in non-severe SARS-CoV-2 infection (dated by TCRdb to the early 2020s). Turning to the overall study: TCR sequencing used bulk RNA from unsorted whole blood, so alpha and beta chains could not be paired. Beyond this particular receptor, the publication reports: VDJdb matching was skewed toward anti-spike CD8 responses and likely underestimated virus-specific expansions by missing private and CD4 specificities.

CDR1 SGHVS and CDR2 FQNEAQ are derived from the germline V gene. There are 15 amino acids in the CDR3, from cysteine to phenylalanine inclusive. Of the read, only the CDR3 DNA is kept; its 45 bases are in frame from base 1. The junction shows trimming of 0 bases on V and 13 bases on J, plus 21 bases between the germline ends. The library was prepared using 5' RACE. The reads were generated on a NextSeq 500. Unique molecular identifiers were attached to individual cDNA molecules in the TCR library protocol so that sequencing error and PCR bias could be corrected. Both TCR alpha and beta chains were sequenced, and tight co-correlation was observed between alpha and beta sequence abundances in each sample. From the authors' description of their analysis: Decombinator V4 was used to annotate TCR sequences for V gene, J gene and CDR3. TCRs were defined as expanded if a significant change between any two time points was detected under a Poisson model with p below 0.0001. TCR abundances were normalised to the total number of TCRs sequenced per sample and were expressed as counts per million. MAIT TCRs were defined by TRAV1-2 paired with TRAJ12, TRAJ20 or TRAJ33, and iNKT TCRs by TRAV10 paired with TRAJ18. VDJdb, accessed 1 November 2021, was searched for CMV, EBV and SARS-CoV-2 annotated TCRs, with TCRs annotated for multiple antigens excluded. Using fastp at Q25 and MiXCR, TCRdb reprocessed the public reads and kept productive beta chains. One record per CDR3 amino acid sequence lists the most common genes and DNA. For this entry, the V and J calls and clone size follow TCRdb and not the study's own pipeline. This sample comprises under 60,000 distinct CDR3 sequences, about 10% of them detected only once. Of the sample, around 3.6% is held by the ten largest clones.

Set within a cohort of healthcare workers in London, UK, this nested case-control study involved weekly PCR testing of nasopharyngeal swabs along with blood sampling. Healthcare workers were enrolled in the week of the UK lockdown, from 23 to 31 March 2020, and were followed every week for up to roughly 16 weeks. This clonotype was detected only a few times. What antigen it recognizes has not been identified. Qualities for individual bases were not recorded, and no much larger clone is one base off. The TCR comes from an adult who was a healthcare worker with PCR-confirmed SARS-CoV-2 infection or an uninfected control (not recorded which). The V and J segments used are TRBV7-8 and TRBJ1-1; D gene: possibly TRBD1, on 5 matching bases. Sample: whole blood, taken at baseline. The nucleotide sequence is TGTGCCAGCAGCTTAGCGAGAGGGGACGGGACCCGTGATTTCTTT. Translated, it gives CASSLARGDGTRDFF.